This T cell receptor (beta chain) was sequenced during a study of siplizumab effects on memory and regulatory T cells. Notes on the study in general: It was not possible to assign a naive or memory phenotype to roughly 75-95% of proliferating CD4+ or CD8+ clones.

Trimming removed 4 bases at V and 3 bases at J, with 11 bases between. CDR1 and CDR2 (germline): SGDLS, YYNGEE. The CDR3 loop spans 13 amino acids. Sequencing used immunoSEQ multiplex PCR; TCRdb keeps in-frame clones, though not all of them. This table has 50,000 to 75,000 clones, 90% to 98% appearing once. As concerns this clone: Its antigen is unknown.

Sequenced: naive CD8+ T cells sorted from blood. The receptor was derived from a human donor in good health. The chain couples TRBV9 to TRBJ2-7; possible D gene TRBD1, 6 bases. The CDR3 bases are TGTGCCAGCAGCCCCGGACAGCTCTACGAGCAGTACTTC. The encoded protein is CASSPGQLYEQYF.